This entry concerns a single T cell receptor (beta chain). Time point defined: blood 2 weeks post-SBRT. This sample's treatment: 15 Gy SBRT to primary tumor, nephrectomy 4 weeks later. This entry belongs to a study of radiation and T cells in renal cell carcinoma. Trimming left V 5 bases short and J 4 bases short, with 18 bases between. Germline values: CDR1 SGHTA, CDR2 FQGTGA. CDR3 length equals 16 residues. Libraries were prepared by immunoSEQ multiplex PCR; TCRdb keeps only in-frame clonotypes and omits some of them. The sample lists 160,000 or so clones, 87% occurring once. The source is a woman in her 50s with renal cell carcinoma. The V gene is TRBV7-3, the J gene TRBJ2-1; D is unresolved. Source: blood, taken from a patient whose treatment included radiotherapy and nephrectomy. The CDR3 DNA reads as TGTGCCAGCAGCCCTCAAGGACGGACGAAATACAATGAGCAGTTCTTC. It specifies CASSPQGRTKYNEQFF.